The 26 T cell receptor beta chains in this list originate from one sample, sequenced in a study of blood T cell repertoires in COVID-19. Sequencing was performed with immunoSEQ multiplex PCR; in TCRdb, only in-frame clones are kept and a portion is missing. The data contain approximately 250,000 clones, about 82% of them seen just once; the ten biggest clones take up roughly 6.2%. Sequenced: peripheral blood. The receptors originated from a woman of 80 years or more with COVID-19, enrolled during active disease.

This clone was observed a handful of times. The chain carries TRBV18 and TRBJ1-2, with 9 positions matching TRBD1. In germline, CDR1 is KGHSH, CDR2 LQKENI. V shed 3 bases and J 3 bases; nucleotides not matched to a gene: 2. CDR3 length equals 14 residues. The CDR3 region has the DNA TGTGCCAGCTCACCCGGGGACAGGGACTATGGCTACACCTTC. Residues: CASSPGDRDYGYTF. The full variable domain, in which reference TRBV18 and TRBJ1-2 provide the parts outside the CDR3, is NAGVMQNPRHLVRRRGQEARLRCSPMKGHSHVYWYRQLPEEGLKFMVYLQKENIIDESGMPKERFSAEFPKEGPSILRIQQVVRGDSAAYFCASSPGDRDYGYTFGSGTRLTVV.

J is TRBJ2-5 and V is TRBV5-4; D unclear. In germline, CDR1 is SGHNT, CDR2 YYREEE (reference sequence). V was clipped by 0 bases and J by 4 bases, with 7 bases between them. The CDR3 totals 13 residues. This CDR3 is CASSLGQRETQYF. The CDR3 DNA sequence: TGTGCCAGCAGCTTGGGGCAAAGAGAGACCCAGTACTTC. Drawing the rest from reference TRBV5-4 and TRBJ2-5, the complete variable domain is ETGVTQSPTHLIKTRGQQVTLRCSSQSGHNTVSWYQQALGQGPQFIFQYYREEENGRGNFPPRFSGLQFPNYSSELNVNALELDDSALYLCASSLGQRETQYFGPGTRLLVL.

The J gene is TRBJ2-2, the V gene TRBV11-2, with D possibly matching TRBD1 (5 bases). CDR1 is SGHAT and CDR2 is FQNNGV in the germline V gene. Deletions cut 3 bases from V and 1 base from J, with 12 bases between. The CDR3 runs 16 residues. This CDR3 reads CASSFSGHQNTGELFF. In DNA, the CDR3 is TGTGCCAGCAGCTTTTCCGGACATCAGAACACCGGGGAGCTGTTTTTT. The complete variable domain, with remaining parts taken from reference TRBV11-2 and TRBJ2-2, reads EAGVAQSPRYKIIEKRQSVAFWCNPISGHATLYWYQQILGQGPKLLIQFQNNGVVDDSQLPKDRFSAERLKGVDSTLKIQPAKLEDSAVYLCASSFSGHQNTGELFFGEGSRLTVL.

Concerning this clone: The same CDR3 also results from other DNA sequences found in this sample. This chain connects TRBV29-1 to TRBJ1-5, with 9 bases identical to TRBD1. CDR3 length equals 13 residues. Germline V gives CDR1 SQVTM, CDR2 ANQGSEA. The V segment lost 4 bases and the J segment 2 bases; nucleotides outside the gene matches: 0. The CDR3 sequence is CSVGDRGNQPQHF. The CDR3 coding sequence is TGCAGCGTTGGGGACAGGGGCAATCAGCCCCAGCATTTT.

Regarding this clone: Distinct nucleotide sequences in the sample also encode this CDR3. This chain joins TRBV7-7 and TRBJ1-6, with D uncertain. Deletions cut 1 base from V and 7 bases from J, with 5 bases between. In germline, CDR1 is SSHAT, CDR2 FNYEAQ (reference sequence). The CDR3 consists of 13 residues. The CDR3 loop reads CASSLDRNSPLHF. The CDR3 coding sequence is TGTGCCAGCAGCTTAGACCGGAATTCACCCCTCCACTTT.

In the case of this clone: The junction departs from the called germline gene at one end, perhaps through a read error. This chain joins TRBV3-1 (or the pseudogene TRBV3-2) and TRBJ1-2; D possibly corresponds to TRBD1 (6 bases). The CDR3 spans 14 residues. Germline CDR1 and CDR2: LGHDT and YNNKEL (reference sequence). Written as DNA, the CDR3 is TGTCCCAGCTCAAAGGGGGGGGGCGACTATGGCTACACCTTC. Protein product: CPSSKGGGDYGYTF.

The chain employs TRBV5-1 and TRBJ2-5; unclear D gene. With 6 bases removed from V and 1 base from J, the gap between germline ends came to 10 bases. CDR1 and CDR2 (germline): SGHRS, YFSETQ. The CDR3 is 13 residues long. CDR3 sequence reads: CASKTTGQETQYF. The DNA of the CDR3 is TGCGCCAGCAAAACGACGGGCCAAGAGACCCAGTACTTC.

The CDR3 DNA reads TGTGCCAGTAGGAAATATAGCGCCGGGACTTTGAATGAAAAACTGTTTTTT. Protein: CASRKYSAGTLNEKLFF. V gene TRBV19 combines with J gene TRBJ1-4, with a weak D call TRBD1 (5 bases). V was clipped by 6 bases and J by 5 bases, with 22 bases between them. CDR1 is LNHDA and CDR2 is SQIVND in the germline V gene (reference sequence). The length of the CDR3 is 17 residues.

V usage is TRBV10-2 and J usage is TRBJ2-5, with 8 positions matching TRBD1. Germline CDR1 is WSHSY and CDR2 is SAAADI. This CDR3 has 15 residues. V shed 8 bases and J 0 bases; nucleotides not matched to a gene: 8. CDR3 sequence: CASLTKQGDQETQYF. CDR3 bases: TGCGCCAGCCTCACCAAACAGGGGGACCAAGAGACCCAGTACTTC.

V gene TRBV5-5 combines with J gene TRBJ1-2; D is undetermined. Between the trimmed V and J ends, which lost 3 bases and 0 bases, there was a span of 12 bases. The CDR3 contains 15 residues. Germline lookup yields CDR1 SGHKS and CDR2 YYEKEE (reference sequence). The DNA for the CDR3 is TGTGCCAGCAGCTCGGGAGGCCCAGCTAACTATGGCTACACCTTC. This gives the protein CASSSGGPANYGYTF. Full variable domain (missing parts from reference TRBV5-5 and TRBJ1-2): DAGVTQSPTHLIKTRGQQVTLRCSPISGHKSVSWYQQVLGQGPQFIFQYYEKEERGRGNFPDRFSARQFPNYSSELNVNALLLGDSALYLCASSSGGPANYGYTFGSGTRLTVV.

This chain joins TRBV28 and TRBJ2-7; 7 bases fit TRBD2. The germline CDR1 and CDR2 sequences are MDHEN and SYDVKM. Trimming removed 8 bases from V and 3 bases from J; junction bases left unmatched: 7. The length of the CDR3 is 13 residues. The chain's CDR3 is CASARTGGYEQYV. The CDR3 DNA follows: TGTGCCAGCGCAAGGACGGGGGGCTACGAGCAGTACGTC.

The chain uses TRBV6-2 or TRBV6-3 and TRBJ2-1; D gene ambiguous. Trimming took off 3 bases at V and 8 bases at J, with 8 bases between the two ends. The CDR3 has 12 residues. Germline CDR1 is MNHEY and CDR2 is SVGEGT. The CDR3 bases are TGTGCCAGCAGTTATCTGTTCCATGAGCAGTTCTTC. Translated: CASSYLFHEQFF.

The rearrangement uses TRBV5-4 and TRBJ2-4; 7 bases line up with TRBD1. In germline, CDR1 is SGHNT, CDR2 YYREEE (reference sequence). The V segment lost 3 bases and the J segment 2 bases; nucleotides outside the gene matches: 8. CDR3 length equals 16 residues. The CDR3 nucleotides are TGTGCCAGCAGCTCAGGACAGGAGCGCTCCAAAAACATTCAGTACTTC. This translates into CASSSGQERSKNIQYF.

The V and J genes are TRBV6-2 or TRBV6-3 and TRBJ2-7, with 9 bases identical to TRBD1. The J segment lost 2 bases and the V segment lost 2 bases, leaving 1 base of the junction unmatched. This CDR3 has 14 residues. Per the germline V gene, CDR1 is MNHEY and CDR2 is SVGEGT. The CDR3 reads CASSYNRGPYEQYF. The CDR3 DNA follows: TGTGCCAGCAGTTACAACAGGGGGCCCTACGAGCAGTACTTC.

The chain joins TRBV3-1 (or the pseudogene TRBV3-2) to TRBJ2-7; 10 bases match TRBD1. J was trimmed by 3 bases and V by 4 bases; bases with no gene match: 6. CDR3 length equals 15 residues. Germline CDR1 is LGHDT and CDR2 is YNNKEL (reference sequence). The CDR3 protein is CASSPTDRGGYEQYF. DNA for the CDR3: TGTGCCAGCAGCCCAACGGACAGGGGGGGCTACGAGCAGTACTTC.

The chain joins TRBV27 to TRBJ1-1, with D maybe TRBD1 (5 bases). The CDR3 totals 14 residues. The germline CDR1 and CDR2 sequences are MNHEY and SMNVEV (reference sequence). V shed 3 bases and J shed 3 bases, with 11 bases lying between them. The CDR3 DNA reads TGTGCCAGCAGTTTGGCAGGGAGGGACACTGAAGCTTTCTTT. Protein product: CASSLAGRDTEAFF.

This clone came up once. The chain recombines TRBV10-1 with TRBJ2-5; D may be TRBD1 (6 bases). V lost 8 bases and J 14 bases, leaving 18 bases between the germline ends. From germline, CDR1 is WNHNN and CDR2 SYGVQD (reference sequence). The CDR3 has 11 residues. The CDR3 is CASQDRGHRYF. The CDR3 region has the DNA TGCGCCAGCCAAGATCGGGGACATCGATACTTC.

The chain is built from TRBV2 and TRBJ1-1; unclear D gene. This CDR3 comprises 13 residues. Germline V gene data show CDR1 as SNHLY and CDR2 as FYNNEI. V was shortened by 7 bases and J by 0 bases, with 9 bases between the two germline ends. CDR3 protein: CASTIQVNTEAFF. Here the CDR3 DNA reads TGTGCCAGCACCATACAAGTGAACACTGAAGCTTTCTTT.

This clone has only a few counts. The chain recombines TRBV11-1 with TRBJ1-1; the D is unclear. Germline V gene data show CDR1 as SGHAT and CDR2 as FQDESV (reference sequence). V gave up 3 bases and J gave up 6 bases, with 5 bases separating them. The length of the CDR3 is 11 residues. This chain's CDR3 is CASSFLAEAFF. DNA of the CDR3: TGTGCCAGCAGCTTCCTCGCTGAAGCTTTCTTT.

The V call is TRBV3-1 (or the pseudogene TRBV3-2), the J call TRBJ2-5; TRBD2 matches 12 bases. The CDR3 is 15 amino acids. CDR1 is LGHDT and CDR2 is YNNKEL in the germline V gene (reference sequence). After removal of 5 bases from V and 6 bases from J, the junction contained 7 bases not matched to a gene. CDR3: CASSMLAGGMKTQYF. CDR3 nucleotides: TGTGCCAGCAGCATGCTAGCGGGGGGGATGAAGACCCAGTACTTC.

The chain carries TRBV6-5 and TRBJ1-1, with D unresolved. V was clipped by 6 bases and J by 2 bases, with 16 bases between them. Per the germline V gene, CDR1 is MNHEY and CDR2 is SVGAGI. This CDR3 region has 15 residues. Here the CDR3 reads CASRIIKSLNTEAFF. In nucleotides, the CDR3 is TGTGCCAGCAGGATTATAAAGAGTCTCAACACTGAAGCTTTCTTT.

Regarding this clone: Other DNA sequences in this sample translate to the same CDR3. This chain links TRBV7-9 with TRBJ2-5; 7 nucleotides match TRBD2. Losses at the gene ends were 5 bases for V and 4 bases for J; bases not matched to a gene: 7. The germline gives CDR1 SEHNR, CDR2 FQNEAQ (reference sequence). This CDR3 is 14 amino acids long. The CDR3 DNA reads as TGTGCCAGCAGCCTCCGGACGGGGGGAGAGACCCAGTACTTC. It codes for CASSLRTGGETQYF.

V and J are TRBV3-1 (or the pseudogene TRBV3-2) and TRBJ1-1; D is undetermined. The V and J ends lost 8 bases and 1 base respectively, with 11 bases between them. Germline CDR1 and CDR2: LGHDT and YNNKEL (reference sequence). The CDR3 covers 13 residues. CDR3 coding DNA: TGTGCCAGCCGACATCTCGGGAACACTGAAGCTTTCTTT. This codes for CASRHLGNTEAFF.

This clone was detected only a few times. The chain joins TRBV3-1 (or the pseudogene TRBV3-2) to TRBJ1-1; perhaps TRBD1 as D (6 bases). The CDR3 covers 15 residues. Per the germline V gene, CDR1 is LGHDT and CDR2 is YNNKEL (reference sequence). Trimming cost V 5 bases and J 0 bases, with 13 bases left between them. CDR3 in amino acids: CASSAQGGMNTEAFF. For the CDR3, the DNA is TGTGCCAGCAGCGCACAAGGGGGTATGAACACTGAAGCTTTCTTT.

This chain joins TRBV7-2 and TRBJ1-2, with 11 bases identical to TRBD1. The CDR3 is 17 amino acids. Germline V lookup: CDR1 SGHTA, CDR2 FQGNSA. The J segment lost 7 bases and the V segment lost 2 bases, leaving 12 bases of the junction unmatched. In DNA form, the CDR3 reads TGTGCCAGCAGCTTAAGTCCGGCGCGGGGACAGGGGGGTGGCTACACCTTC. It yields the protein CASSLSPARGQGGGYTF.

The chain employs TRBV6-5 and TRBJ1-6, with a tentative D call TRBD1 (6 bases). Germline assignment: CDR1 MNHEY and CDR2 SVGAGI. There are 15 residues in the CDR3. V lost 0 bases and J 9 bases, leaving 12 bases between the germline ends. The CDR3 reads CASSYSGGGSSPLHF. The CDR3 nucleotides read TGTGCCAGCAGTTACTCGGGGGGGGGCAGTTCACCCCTCCACTTT.